A selection of T cell receptor beta chains follows, all from one sample in a study of tumor-infiltrating lymphocytes in primary liver carcinoma. One entry per CDR3 protein results from TCRdb running MiXCR on the multiplex PCR reads. The sample has 70,000 to 95,000 distinct CDR3 sequences; about 72% are singletons. Material for sequencing was liver tumor tissue from sampling region 4. Receptor source: a man between 40 and 49 years old with primary liver carcinoma and hepatitis B virus infection. CDR3s include the opening cysteine and the closing phenylalanine or tryptophan. Each record gives: D gene, V gene, clone size, J gene, CDR3 protein, CDR3 DNA. A D gene is named only where the DNA matches it firmly. Clone size is shown for a subset of rows, as once, few, many or a class of expanded clone.

>.|TRBV25-1|few|TRBJ2-7
CASSEPPSGGNKELGTLYEQYF
TGTGCCAGCAGTGAACCCCCCTCGGGTGGGAATAAGGAGCTGGGGACCCTCTACGAGCAGTACTTC
>.|TRBV24-1|.|TRBJ2-1
CATQMGARYEQFF
TGTGCCACCCAAATGGGAGCTCGGTATGAGCAGTTCTTC
>.|TRBV20-1|.|TRBJ2-7
CSARDRWTRDEQYF
TGCAGTGCTAGAGACCGATGGACACGCGACGAGCAGTACTTC
>.|TRBV11-2|.|TRBJ1-2
CASSLDANYGYTF
TGTGCCAGCAGCTTAGACGCGAATTATGGCTACACCTTC
>TRBD1|TRBV24-1|many|TRBJ2-1
CATRTGGQSYNEQFF
TGTGCCACCAGGACTGGGGGACAGAGCTACAATGAGCAGTTCTTC
>.|TRBV11-2|.|TRBJ2-7
CASSLGGTGIYYEQYF
TGTGCCAGCAGTTTAGGTGGGACGGGAATCTACTATGAGCAGTACTTC
>.|TRBV4-2|.|TRBJ2-5
CASSRTWSSIGATGETQYF
TGTGCCAGCAGCCGGACCTGGTCCTCAATAGGAGCTACTGGAGAGACCCAGTACTTC
>.|TRBV6-1|.|TRBJ1-5
CAANLNSHGSNQLQHF
TGTGCCGCTAACCTCAACTCACATGGGAGTAATCAGCTCCAGCATTTT
>TRBD2|TRBV28|many|TRBJ2-7
CASSSIAGVQYEQYF
TGTGCCAGCAGTTCCATAGCGGGAGTACAGTACGAGCAGTACTTC
>TRBD1|TRBV28|many|TRBJ2-5
CASRQGAEETQYF
TGTGCCAGCAGGCAGGGGGCGGAAGAGACCCAGTACTTC
>.|TRBV29-1|.|TRBJ1-1
CIVEGPNTEAFF
TGCATCGTTGAAGGGCCGAACACTGAAGCTTTCTTT
>.|TRBV28|many|TRBJ2-3
CASRGGTEQYF
TGTGCCAGCAGGGGGGGCACTGAGCAGTATTTT
>.|TRBV11-1|.|TRBJ2-2
CTSSLVSANTGELSF
TGTACCAGCAGCTTGGTGTCCGCAAACACCGGGGAGCTGTCTTTT
>.|TRBV5-1|once|TRBJ2-1
CASSLFGGDINEQFF
TGCGCCAGCAGTCTCTTCGGGGGAGATATAAATGAGCAGTTCTTC
>TRBD2|TRBV4-2|.|TRBJ2-1
CANSQDGASGINEQFF
TGTGCCAATAGCCAGGACGGGGCTAGCGGGATCAATGAGCAGTTCTTC
>.|TRBV4-2|many|TRBJ2-2
CASSQESGVGTGELFF
TGTGCCAGCAGCCAAGAGTCAGGGGTCGGCACCGGGGAGCTGTTTTTT
>.|TRBV10-3|.|TRBJ2-7
CAIKPELADEQYF
TGTGCCATCAAACCAGAACTAGCCGACGAGCAGTACTTC
>TRBD2|TRBV9|.|TRBJ2-5
CASSVSGRASETLYF
TGTGCCAGCAGCGTGAGCGGGAGGGCGAGTGAGACCCTGTACTTC
>TRBD2|TRBV4-2|.|TRBJ2-2
CASTPGTSVNTGGLFF
TGTGCCAGCACCCCGGGAACTAGCGTGAACACCGGGGGGCTGTTTTTT
>TRBD1|TRBV28|many|TRBJ2-1
CASRLGGGSYNEQFF
TGTGCCAGCAGGTTAGGGGGCGGATCCTACAATGAGCAGTTCTTC
>.|TRBV7-8|.|TRBJ1-5
CASGLELGNQPQHF
TGTGCCAGCGGCTTAGAGTTGGGCAATCAGCCCCAGCATTTC
>TRBD1|TRBV6-1|few|TRBJ2-6
CVSSPGQGPGANVLTF
TGTGTTAGCAGTCCGGGACAGGGACCCGGGGCCAACGTCCTGACTTTC
>TRBD2|TRBV2|many|TRBJ2-7
CASSEGTSGFSYEQYF
TGTGCCAGCAGTGAGGGTACTAGCGGGTTCTCCTACGAGCAGTACTTC
>TRBD1|TRBV4-2|.|TRBJ2-7
CASSQGDRGLYEKYF
TGTGCCAGCAGCCAAGGTGACAGGGGTCTCTACGAGAAGTACTTC
>.|TRBV2|once|TRBJ1-1
CASNQQGRTEAFF
TGTGCCAGCAATCAACAAGGAAGAACTGAAGCTTTCTTT
>.|TRBV11-2|medium-sized|TRBJ2-5
CASSEGGGGETQYF
TGTGCCAGCAGCGAAGGGGGGGGAGGAGAGACCCAGTACTTC
>TRBD2|TRBV2|.|TRBJ2-5
CASTPTRGEETQYF
TGTGCCAGCACCCCGACCCGGGGGGAAGAGACCCAGTACTTC
>.|TRBV28|once|TRBJ2-4
CASSSKGCKTIQYF
TGTGCCAGCAGTTCGAAGGGGTGCAAAACTATTCAGTACTTC
>.|TRBV6-1|.|TRBJ2-6
CTSSEARMEWSGANVLTF
TGTACCAGCAGTGAAGCTAGGATGGAGTGGTCTGGGGCCAACGTCCTGACTTTC
>TRBD2|TRBV28|.|TRBJ2-3
CTSSQWAGEALSTDTLYF
TGTACCAGCAGTCAATGGGCGGGAGAGGCCCTGAGCACAGATACGCTGTATTTT
>TRBD2|TRBV28|many|TRBJ2-5
CASSRPRAGGVLETQYF
TGTGCCAGCAGTCGCCCCCGGGCGGGAGGGGTACTAGAGACCCAGTACTTC
>TRBD2|TRBV6-1|.|TRBJ2-1
CASSGGSWVGEVNEQLF
TGTGCCAGCAGCGGGGGGTCGTGGGTGGGAGAGGTGAATGAGCAGTTATTC
>TRBD1|TRBV5-1|.|TRBJ1-1
CASSLGGAGGPEAFF
TGCGCCAGCAGCTTGGGGGGGGCAGGGGGCCCTGAAGCTTTCTTT
>TRBD2|TRBV29-1|.|TRBJ2-1
CNVEPLTSGTHNEQFF
TGCAATGTTGAACCCCTGACTAGCGGGACCCACAATGAGCAGTTCTTC
>.|TRBV10-3|.|TRBJ2-1
CAISESEDRLYNEQFF
TGTGCCATCAGTGAGTCGGAGGACAGACTCTACAATGAGCAGTTCTTC
>.|TRBV28|.|TRBJ2-7
CASSPSAGNGITYEQYF
TGTGCCAGCAGTCCATCCGCGGGTAACGGGATTACTTACGAGCAGTACTTC
>.|TRBV28|many|TRBJ2-7
CASTGDPWEQYF
TGTGCCAGCACCGGAGATCCCTGGGAGCAGTACTTC
>.|TRBV12-3/TRBV12-4|.|TRBJ1-1
CASSSGPEGDHTEAFF
TGTGCCAGCAGCTCGGGGCCAGAGGGGGACCACACTGAAGCTTTCTTT
>.|TRBV11-3|.|TRBJ2-1
CASSLAGGTEQFF
TGTGCCAGCAGCTTAGCAGGGGGGACCGAGCAGTTCTTC
>.|TRBV29-1|.|TRBJ2-7
CRVWGETEQYF
TGCAGGGTCTGGGGGGAGACAGAACAGTACTTC
>.|TRBV10-3|.|TRBJ1-1
CDTVWGPPDGEAFF
TGTGACACCGTTTGGGGCCCTCCCGACGGAGAAGCTTTCTTT
>.|TRBV6-5|once|TRBJ2-7
CASSYLTVYYEQYF
TGTGCCAGCAGTTACTTGACAGTGTACTACGAGCAGTACTTC
>TRBD2|TRBV6-2/TRBV6-3|once|TRBJ2-2
CASRRLAANIGELFF
TGTGCCAGCAGACGACTAGCGGCTAACATCGGGGAGCTGTTTTTT
>.|TRBV24-1|few|TRBJ2-3
CATSDWTSSTDTQYF
TGTGCCACCAGTGACTGGACATCTAGCACAGATACGCAGTATTTT
>.|TRBV28|many|TRBJ1-2
CASSYLDRKNYGYTF
TGTGCCAGCAGTTATCTCGACCGAAAAAACTATGGCTACACCTTC
>.|TRBV12-3/TRBV12-4|.|TRBJ2-3
CANILNSGGTDTQYF
TGTGCAAACATCTTGAATAGCGGTGGGACAGACACGCAGTATTTT
>.|TRBV7-8|many|TRBJ2-5
CASSLVVRSQETQYF
TGTGCCAGCAGCTTGGTGGTGCGGTCCCAAGAGACCCAGTACTTC
>.|TRBV29-1|.|TRBJ2-7
CRVGSCGKMQYF
TGCAGAGTTGGTTCTTGCGGGAAAATGCAGTACTTC
>.|TRBV6-5|once|TRBJ2-7
CAISYQDPRSYEQYF
TGTGCCATCAGTTACCAGGACCCCAGATCCTACGAGCAGTACTTC
>TRBD1|TRBV6-1|many|TRBJ2-7
CASRRQGDYEQYF
TGTGCCAGCAGAAGACAGGGGGATTACGAGCAGTACTTC
>.|TRBV7-8|many|TRBJ2-5
CASSPGGLETQYF
TGTGCCAGCAGCCCAGGGGGGTTGGAGACCCAGTACTTC
>TRBD1|TRBV6-5|few|TRBJ2-3
CASRTGDFNQPQYF
TGTGCCAGCAGGACAGGGGACTTTAATCAGCCCCAGTATTTT